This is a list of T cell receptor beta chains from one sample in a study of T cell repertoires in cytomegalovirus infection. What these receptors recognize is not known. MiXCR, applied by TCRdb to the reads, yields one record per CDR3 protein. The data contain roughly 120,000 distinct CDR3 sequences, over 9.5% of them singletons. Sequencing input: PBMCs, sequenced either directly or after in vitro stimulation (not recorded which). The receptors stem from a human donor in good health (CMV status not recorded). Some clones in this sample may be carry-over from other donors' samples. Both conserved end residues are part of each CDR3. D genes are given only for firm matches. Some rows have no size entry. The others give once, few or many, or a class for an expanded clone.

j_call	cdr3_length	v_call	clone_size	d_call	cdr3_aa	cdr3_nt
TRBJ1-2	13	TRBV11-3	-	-	CASSPGTPYGYTF	TGTGCCAGCAGCCCCGGGACCCCCTATGGCTACACCTTC
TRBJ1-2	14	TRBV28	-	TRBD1	CASSFWDRDYGYTF	TGTGCCAGCAGTTTTTGGGACAGGGACTATGGCTACACCTTC
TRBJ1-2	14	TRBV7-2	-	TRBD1	CASSLDTGANGYTF	TGTGCCAGCAGCTTAGACACAGGGGCAAATGGCTACACCTTC
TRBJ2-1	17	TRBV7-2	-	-	CASSPDFGSSTWDEQFF	TGTGCCAGCAGCCCTGATTTCGGGTCCTCAACGTGGGATGAGCAGTTCTTC
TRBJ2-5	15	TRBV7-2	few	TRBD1	CASTTGTVRGETQYF	TGTGCCAGCACCACAGGGACCGTCAGGGGGGAGACCCAGTACTTC
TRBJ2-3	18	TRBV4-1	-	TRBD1	CASSLAPPGQGTTDTQYF	TGCGCCAGCAGCCTAGCACCCCCGGGACAGGGGACCACAGATACGCAGTATTTT
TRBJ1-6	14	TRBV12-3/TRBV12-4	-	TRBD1	CASSLARGQSPLHF	TGTGCCAGCAGTTTGGCCAGGGGGCAGTCACCCCTCCACTTT
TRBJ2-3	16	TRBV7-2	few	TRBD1	CASSLGGTGSTDTQYF	TGTGCCAGCAGCTTAGGGGGGACAGGTAGCACAGATACGCAGTATTTT
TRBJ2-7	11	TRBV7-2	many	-	CASSQYYEQYF	TGTGCCAGCAGCCAATACTACGAGCAGTACTTC
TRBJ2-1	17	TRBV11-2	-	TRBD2	CASSSTSGWSSYNEQFF	TGTGCCAGCAGCTCGACTAGCGGGTGGAGCTCCTACAATGAGCAGTTCTTC
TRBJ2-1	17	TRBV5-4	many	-	CASSPRSGTQKAGEQFF	TGTGCCAGCAGCCCTCGCTCCGGGACTCAGAAGGCGGGCGAGCAGTTCTTC
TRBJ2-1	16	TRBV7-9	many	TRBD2	CASGPRLAGGDNEQFF	TGTGCCAGCGGGCCCCGGCTAGCGGGGGGGGACAATGAGCAGTTCTTC
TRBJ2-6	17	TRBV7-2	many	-	CASSLEGPSSGANVLTF	TGTGCCAGCAGCTTGGAGGGACCCTCCTCTGGGGCCAACGTCCTGACTTTC
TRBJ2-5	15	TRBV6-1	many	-	CASRGRWGGPETQYF	TGTGCCAGCAGAGGACGTTGGGGCGGCCCAGAGACCCAGTACTTC
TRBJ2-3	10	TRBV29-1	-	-	CSGWGSTQYF	TGCAGCGGTTGGGGGTCTACGCAGTATTTT
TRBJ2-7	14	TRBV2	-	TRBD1	CASNLGQGLDEQYF	TGTGCCAGCAATTTGGGACAGGGTTTAGACGAGCAGTACTTC
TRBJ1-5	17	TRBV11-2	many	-	CASSLDGSGAFYQPQHF	TGTGCCAGCAGCTTAGATGGTTCGGGCGCGTTCTATCAGCCCCAGCATTTT
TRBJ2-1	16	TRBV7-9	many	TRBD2	CASSSTSAGAEDEQFF	TGTGCCAGCAGCTCCACCTCCGCGGGAGCTGAAGACGAGCAGTTCTTC
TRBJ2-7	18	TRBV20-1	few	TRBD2	CSARDPCRRGTSVYEQYF	TGCAGTGCTAGAGACCCATGCCGGAGAGGGACTAGCGTCTACGAGCAGTACTTC
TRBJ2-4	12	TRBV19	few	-	CASSMGFDIQYF	TGTGCCAGTAGTATGGGCTTTGACATTCAGTACTTC
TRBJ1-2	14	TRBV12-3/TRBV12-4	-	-	CASSFRRGVPGYTF	TGTGCCAGCAGTTTTAGAAGGGGGGTTCCTGGCTACACCTTC
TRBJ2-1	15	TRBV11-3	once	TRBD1	CASSRMGQGHNEQFF	TGTGCCAGCAGCCGGATGGGACAGGGGCACAATGAGCAGTTCTTC
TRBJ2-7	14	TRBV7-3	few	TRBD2	CASSVTSGSYEQYF	TGTGCCAGCAGCGTTACTAGCGGATCCTACGAGCAGTACTTC
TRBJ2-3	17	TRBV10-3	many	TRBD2	CAISEGREGLRTDTQYF	TGTGCCATCAGTGAAGGGCGGGAGGGCCTCAGAACAGATACGCAGTATTTT
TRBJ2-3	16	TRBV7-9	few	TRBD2	CASTHLAAGETDTQYF	TGTGCCAGCACTCACCTCGCAGCGGGAGAAACAGATACGCAGTATTTT
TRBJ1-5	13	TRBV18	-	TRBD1	CASSLGQGQPQHF	TGTGCCAGCTCACTCGGACAGGGCCAGCCCCAGCATTTT